This TCR beta chain is drawn from a study of beta chain features in type 1 diabetes. Study results and caveats: TCRB CDR3s from Type 1 diabetes patients were moderately but significantly shorter in all four CD4+ subsets.

Notes on this clone: Its antigen is currently unknown.

Sequenced material consisted of expressed TCRB transcripts (all of the isolated RNA was reverse transcribed). The data were produced by immunoSEQ multiplex PCR, yet TCRdb's version contains in-frame clones alone and is incomplete. The sample lists around 150,000 clones; about 10% were seen once. The germline V and J ends were trimmed by 4 bases and 4 bases, with 16 bases remaining between them. CDR3 length: 15 amino acids. Per germline, CDR1 SGHAT and CDR2 FQDESV (reference sequence). This sequence joins TRBV11-1 and TRBJ2-5, with D tentatively TRBD1 (6 bases). The origin of this receptor is a woman in her twenties or thirties with type 1 diabetes. The sequencing sample was made of central memory CD4+ T cells from blood. Here the CDR3 DNA reads TGTGCCAGCAGCTCCTCGAGCCGGGACATAGAGACCCAGTACTTC. This sequence encodes CASSSSSRDIETQYF.